One and the same sample provided the 29 T cell receptor beta chains below, sequenced in a study of blood T cell repertoires in COVID-19. Only in-frame clones appear in the TCRdb table, and some are missing; sequencing was by immunoSEQ multiplex PCR. Of about 170,000 clones listed, just under 90% are singletons. The specimen was peripheral blood. The receptor set was obtained from a man aged 18 to 29 with active or convalescent COVID-19.

The chain joins TRBV25-1 to TRBJ2-1; tentative D call: TRBD1 (5 bases). The CDR3 contains 15 residues. Trimming removed 6 bases from V and 3 bases from J, with 15 bases in between. Germline CDR1 MGHDK, CDR2 SYGVNS. The CDR3 DNA reads TGTGCCAGCAGCGCTACAAGGGGTTACTACAATGAGCAGTTCTTC. It translates to CASSATRGYYNEQFF.

There are a few counts of this clone. This chain joins TRBV6-4 and TRBJ2-6, with TRBD1 matching 8 bases. V dropped 0 bases and J dropped 0; count of bases not matched to a gene: 4. The CDR3 totals 18 residues. Germline CDR1 is MRHNA and CDR2 is SNTAGT. Here the CDR3 reads CASSDSAGGLSGANVLTF. The CDR3 DNA sequence: TGTGCCAGCAGTGACTCGGCAGGGGGCCTCTCTGGGGCCAACGTCCTGACTTTC.

This clone is a singleton in its sample. The chain uses TRBV7-8 and TRBJ1-2; TRBD1 is a possible D gene (5 bases). Germline V gene lookup returns CDR1 SGHVS and CDR2 FQNEAQ. Deletions cut 0 bases from V and 0 bases from J, with 14 bases between. This CDR3 region has 17 residues. CDR3: CASSLARGSGANYGYTF. The CDR3 DNA reads as TGTGCCAGCAGCTTAGCGCGGGGTTCGGGGGCTAACTATGGCTACACCTTC.

The CDR3 here is CAISESRGAEAFF. CDR3 DNA sequence: TGTGCCATCAGTGAGTCGCGGGGAGCTGAAGCTTTCTTT. The chain couples TRBV10-3 to TRBJ1-1; D is unclear. This CDR3 contains 13 residues. The V gene's germline CDR1 is ENHRY and CDR2 SYGVKD. The germline V and J ends were trimmed by 0 bases and 6 bases, with 8 bases remaining between them.

The chain couples TRBV12-3 or TRBV12-4 to TRBJ2-1; TRBD2 is a possible D gene (5 bases). The CDR3 loop spans 10 amino acids. The germline V and J ends were trimmed by 6 bases and 12 bases, with 9 bases remaining between them. The CDR3 protein is CASSARGQFF. The CDR3 DNA follows: TGTGCCAGCAGCGCCCGGGGGCAGTTCTTC.

The J gene is TRBJ1-1, the V gene TRBV6-5, with 7 bases lining up with TRBD1. V dropped 6 bases and J dropped 8; count of bases not matched to a gene: 6. Germline loops: CDR1 MNHEY, CDR2 SVGAGI. The CDR3 length is 12 residues. The CDR3 reads CASRGDRAEAFF. The CDR3 DNA follows: TGTGCCAGCAGGGGTGACAGGGCGGAAGCTTTCTTT.

This clone has just a few counts. The gene calls are TRBV15 and TRBJ2-6, with D unclear. Germline loops: CDR1 LNHNV, CDR2 YYDKDF (reference sequence). This CDR3 contains 16 residues. The germline V and J ends were trimmed by 0 bases and 0 bases, with 6 bases remaining between them. CDR3: CATSRDISSGANVLTF. The CDR3, as DNA: TGTGCCACCAGCAGAGATATTAGCTCTGGGGCCAACGTCCTGACTTTC.

The J gene is TRBJ2-7, the V gene TRBV6-5; perhaps TRBD1 as D (6 bases). The V end lost 3 bases, the J end lost 3 bases, and 9 bases lay between the germline ends. The CDR3 has 13 residues. Germline V gives CDR1 MNHEY, CDR2 SVGAGI. This CDR3 reads CASSYGQNYEQYV. The CDR3 DNA reads TGTGCCAGCAGTTATGGACAGAACTACGAGCAGTACGTC.

V is TRBV19 and J is TRBJ1-6, with D perhaps TRBD1 (6 bases). This CDR3 has 13 residues. Germline values: CDR1 LNHDA, CDR2 SQIVND (reference sequence). Trimming stripped 1 base from V and 10 bases from J, with 8 bases between. In DNA, the CDR3 is TGTGCCAGTAGTATAGGACAGGACTCACCCCTCCACTTT. This translates into CASSIGQDSPLHF.

This clone was seen a single time. V and J are TRBV6-1 and TRBJ2-4, with D maybe TRBD2 (5 bases). The V end was cut by 2 bases, the J end by 10 bases, with 9 bases between. The length of the CDR3 is 12 residues. In germline, CDR1 is MNHNS, CDR2 SASEGT. In DNA, the CDR3 is TGTGCCAGCAGTGAAATCGGGGTTATTCAGTACTTC. Translation: CASSEIGVIQYF.

The chain has TRBV5-4 and TRBJ2-7, with TRBD2 identical over 11 bases. The CDR3 totals 17 residues. Germline CDR1 is SGHNT and CDR2 is YYREEE (reference sequence). Trimming at V came to 3 bases and at J to 5 bases, leaving 13 bases not matched to a gene. The CDR3 bases are TGTGCCAGCAGCTGGGACCTAGCGGGAGGTACACCTAACGAGCAGTACTTC. This codes for CASSWDLAGGTPNEQYF.

CDR3 in DNA: TGTGCCAGCAGTGAAGCCTCGGACACGGAGCCCTACGAGCAGTACTTC. It specifies CASSEASDTEPYEQYF. The chain employs TRBV6-1 and TRBJ2-7, with a tentative D call TRBD1 (5 bases). Germline CDR1 reads MNHNS; CDR2 reads SASEGT. V was cut by 0 bases and J by 2 bases, with 14 bases left in between. This CDR3 has 16 amino acids.

CDR3 DNA: TGTGCCAGCAGTGCGGACAGGGACTCTCCCCATTACACCTTC. The encoded protein is CASSADRDSPHYTF. The gene calls are TRBV25-1 and TRBJ1-2, with 8 nucleotides matching TRBD1. Trimming removed 4 bases from V and 11 bases from J; junction bases left unmatched: 12. The CDR3 covers 14 residues. Germline V gene data show CDR1 as MGHDK and CDR2 as SYGVNS.

The chain links TRBV6-5 to TRBJ1-1; D perhaps matches TRBD1 (6 bases). V dropped 4 bases and J dropped 1 base, with 10 bases sitting between them. The CDR3 runs 14 residues. CDR1 MNHEY and CDR2 SVGAGI come from the germline V gene. DNA for the CDR3: TGTGCCAGCAGTTTTCAGACAGGGAACACTGAAGCTTTCTTT. Protein sequence: CASSFQTGNTEAFF.

Within the sample, this clone is medium-sized. This chain joins TRBV29-1 and TRBJ2-2, with D possibly matching TRBD2 (5 bases). Germline values: CDR1 SQVTM, CDR2 ANQGSEA. The length of the CDR3 is 14 residues. With 7 bases removed from V and 1 base from J, the gap between germline ends came to 13 bases. CDR3 loop: CSAIGGGNTGELFF. CDR3 DNA: TGCAGCGCCATCGGAGGAGGGAACACCGGGGAGCTGTTTTTT.

This sequence joins TRBV19 and TRBJ1-1; TRBD1 matches at 7 bases. Trimming took 6 bases from V and 6 from J; bases not matched to a gene: 4. The CDR3 is 12 amino acids. CDR1 is LNHDA and CDR2 is SQIVND in the germline V gene (reference sequence). The CDR3 coding sequence is TGTGCCAGTAGGATGACAGGGTCTGAAGCTTTCTTT. Residues: CASRMTGSEAFF. Using reference TRBV19 and TRBJ1-1 for the parts outside the CDR3, the full variable domain is DGGITQSPKYLFRKEGQNVTLSCEQNLNHDAMYWYRQDPGQGLRLIYYSQIVNDFQKGDIAEGYSVSREKKESFPLTVTSAQKNPTAFYLCASRMTGSEAFFGQGTRLTVV.

This chain joins TRBV6-5 and TRBJ2-3; D is ambiguous. The CDR3 is made up of 14 amino acids. Between the trimmed V and J ends, which lost 7 bases and 0 bases, there was a span of 11 bases. Germline loops: CDR1 MNHEY, CDR2 SVGAGI. CDR3 bases: TGTGCCAGCAAAAAAGCGCCTAGCACAGATACGCAGTATTTT. Translated: CASKKAPSTDTQYF.

The V gene is TRBV15, the J gene TRBJ2-2, with D maybe TRBD1 (6 bases). This CDR3 has 16 amino acids. In germline, CDR1 is LNHNV, CDR2 YYDKDF (reference sequence). Trimming took 5 bases from V and 0 from J, leaving 13 bases between them. The CDR3 DNA sequence: TGTGCCACCAGCGTCGGGACACTCGCGAACACCGGGGAGCTGTTTTTT. It specifies CATSVGTLANTGELFF.

This clone was seen more than once but under ten times. The V call is TRBV7-9, the J call TRBJ1-2; 7 bases are a match to TRBD1. The CDR3 loop spans 12 amino acids. CDR1 SEHNR and CDR2 FQNEAQ come from the germline V gene (reference sequence). Losses at the gene ends were 8 bases for V and 5 bases for J; bases not matched to a gene: 5. The CDR3 DNA reads as TGTGCCAGCGGGACAGACATTTATGGCTACACCTTC. Protein sequence: CASGTDIYGYTF.

The chain uses TRBV7-2 and TRBJ2-7; D unresolved. Germline V lookup: CDR1 SGHTA, CDR2 FQGNSA. Trimming took 5 bases from V and 1 from J, leaving 15 bases between them. The CDR3 totals 15 residues. CDR3 sequence reads: CASSPPFDISYEQYF. In DNA, the CDR3 is TGTGCCAGCAGCCCACCCTTTGACATATCCTACGAGCAGTACTTC.

This rearrangement joins TRBV5-1 to TRBJ2-2; TRBD2 aligns across 12 bases. The CDR3 runs to 15 residues. The V and J ends lost 3 bases and 6 bases, in that order; junction bases with no gene match: 3. CDR1 and CDR2 (germline): SGHRS, YFSETQ. The chain's CDR3 is CASSYLAGGPGELFF. In DNA, the CDR3 is TGCGCCAGCAGCTATCTAGCGGGGGGGCCCGGGGAGCTGTTTTTT.

The CDR3 spells CASSLRVGGLAGNTIYF. The CDR3 coding sequence is TGTGCCAGCAGCTTACGAGTCGGGGGGCTCGCTGGAAACACCATATATTTT. The rearrangement joins TRBV7-9 to TRBJ1-3; weak D call: TRBD1 (6 bases). Trimming pared 2 bases from V and 2 bases from J, leaving 16 bases between. Germline V lookup: CDR1 SEHNR, CDR2 FQNEAQ (reference sequence). The length of the CDR3 is 17 residues. Full variable domain (outside the CDR3, taken from reference TRBV7-9 and TRBJ1-3): DTGVSQNPRHKITKRGQNVTFRCDPISEHNRLYWYRQTLGQGPEFLTYFQNEAQLEKSRLLSDRFSAERPKGSFSTLEIQRTEQGDSAMYLCASSLRVGGLAGNTIYFGEGSWLTVV.

V is TRBV3-1 (or the pseudogene TRBV3-2) and J is TRBJ2-2; D uncertain. Trimming shortened V by 2 bases and J by 4 bases, and 8 bases separated the two germline ends. Germline V gene data show CDR1 as LGHDT and CDR2 as YNNKEL (reference sequence). This CDR3 is 14 amino acids long. The CDR3 nucleotides are TGTGCCAGCAGCCAACCAGATGTCACCGGGGAGCTGTTTTTT. Translated, it gives CASSQPDVTGELFF.

Here the CDR3 DNA reads TGTGCCAGCAGCGTAGGACACGTCAGCTCCTACGAGCAGTACTTC. Residues: CASSVGHVSSYEQYF. This rearrangement joins TRBV9 to TRBJ2-7, with unresolved D. V lost 0 bases and J lost 0, with 10 bases in between. The CDR3 has 15 amino acids. CDR1 is SGDLS and CDR2 is YYNGEE in the germline V gene.

This chain links TRBV10-3 with TRBJ2-5; tentative D call: TRBD2 (5 bases). The CDR3 covers 13 residues. V was clipped by 4 bases and J by 3 bases, with 9 bases between them. Looked up from germline, CDR1 is ENHRY and CDR2 is SYGVKD. DNA of the CDR3: TGTGCCATCAGTGTGTCGAGGGAAGAGACCCAGTACTTC. This translates into CAISVSREETQYF.

V usage is TRBV9 and J usage is TRBJ1-2; D remains ambiguous. CDR3 length: 12 amino acids. CDR1 SGDLS and CDR2 YYNGEE come from the germline V gene. The V end was cut by 6 bases, the J end by 2 bases, with 8 bases between. The DNA of the CDR3 is TGTGCCAGCACAGGAGGAAACTATGGCTACACCTTC. This codes for CASTGGNYGYTF.

The CDR3 loop reads CASSSNGSPPDTQYF. CDR3 sequence (DNA): TGTGCCAGCAGTTCAAACGGGAGCCCCCCAGATACGCAGTATTTT. The rearrangement links TRBV27 to TRBJ2-3, with a weak D call TRBD2 (6 bases). Trimming stripped 4 bases from V and 4 bases from J, with 15 bases between. This CDR3 spans 15 amino acids. The germline V gene has CDR1 MNHEY and CDR2 SMNVEV (reference sequence).

This clone was counted between two and nine times. The rearrangement joins TRBV28 to TRBJ2-5; D not resolved. The CDR3 totals 15 residues. V was shortened by 6 bases and J by 4 bases, with 18 bases between the two germline ends. Germline V lookup: CDR1 MDHEN, CDR2 SYDVKM. DNA for the CDR3: TGTGCCAGCAGCTTTGCAACTAACTCGGGAGAGACCCAGTACTTC. It yields the protein CASSFATNSGETQYF.

CDR3 DNA sequence: TGCAGTGCTAGCCGCGGGGAAGGCTACACCTTC. Protein: CSASRGEGYTF. The chain carries TRBV20-1 and TRBJ1-2; D unclear. Deletions cut 3 bases from V and 8 bases from J, with 10 bases between. This CDR3 has 11 residues. Germline CDR1 reads DFQATT; CDR2 reads SNEGSKA (reference sequence).